Sequencing of this TCR beta chain was carried out in a study of blood T cell repertoires in COVID-19. Study-level information: Samples representing acute and convalescent COVID-19 were sourced from the United States, Italy and Spain. In each case, the material was cDNA or gDNA derived from T cells, B-cell-depleted T cells, or PBMCs.

Profiled with immunoSEQ multiplex PCR; TCRdb holds only in-frame clones, not every one. The sample shows fewer than 250,000 clones, around four fifths of them seen only once. The CDR3 loop spans 14 amino acids. Per the germline V gene, CDR1 is SGHNT and CDR2 is YYREEE (reference sequence). The V end was cut by 0 bases, the J end by 8 bases, with 14 bases between. V usage is TRBV5-4 and J usage is TRBJ1-2; D unclear. The specimen sequenced was peripheral blood. The clonotype was recovered from a woman in her fifties or sixties with active or convalescent COVID-19. CDR3 loop: CASSLGRVIQGYTF. CDR3 bases: TGTGCCAGCAGCTTGGGGAGGGTCATTCAGGGCTACACCTTC.